What follows are 26 T cell receptor beta chains derived from one specimen sequenced in a study of blood T cell repertoires in COVID-19. Assay used: immunoSEQ multiplex PCR; TCRdb lists only in-frame clones, some missing. The table includes 250,000 to 300,000 clones, approximately 90% detected once. The sequenced material came from PBMCs or T cells enriched from blood (not recorded which). These receptors all stem from a woman aged 55-69 years in a cohort exposed to, infected with or recovered from COVID-19 (not recorded which).

The V gene is TRBV5-8, the J gene TRBJ1-2, with TRBD1 as a possible D gene (5 bases). The germline gives CDR1 SGHTS, CDR2 YDEGEE. The CDR3 runs 12 residues. V was trimmed by 0 bases and J by 6 bases, leaving 6 bases between them. The CDR3 loop reads CASSLAGHGYTF. Written as DNA, the CDR3 is TGTGCCAGCAGCTTGGCAGGGCATGGCTACACCTTC.

This chain joins TRBV27 and TRBJ2-7; D is perhaps TRBD1 (5 bases). Germline CDR1 is MNHEY and CDR2 is SMNVEV (reference sequence). There are 16 residues in the CDR3. V gave up 1 base and J gave up 3 bases, with 16 bases separating them. CDR3 in amino acids: CASSLFVGIQGYEQYF. The CDR3 DNA reads as TGTGCCAGCAGTTTATTTGTGGGGATCCAGGGCTACGAGCAGTACTTC.

The rearrangement uses TRBV27 and TRBJ2-5; 12 bases agree with TRBD1. Germline values: CDR1 MNHEY, CDR2 SMNVEV (reference sequence). The CDR3 spans 15 residues. Losses at the gene ends were 10 bases for V and 6 bases for J; bases not matched to a gene: 12. The CDR3 sequence is CATGSGTGGAKTQYF. The CDR3 bases are TGTGCCACCGGATCCGGGACAGGGGGCGCGAAGACCCAGTACTTC.

V and J are TRBV4-2 and TRBJ2-1; 7 bases align to TRBD2. The germline gives CDR1 LGHNA, CDR2 YNFKEQ. Trimming at V came to 0 bases and at J to 7 bases, leaving 12 bases not matched to a gene. This CDR3 spans 17 amino acids. DNA for the CDR3: TGTGCCAGCAGCCAAGAGGGGAGGACTAGTCCATGGAATGAGCAGTTCTTC. It translates to CASSQEGRTSPWNEQFF.

This chain joins TRBV6-2 or TRBV6-3 and TRBJ2-7, with 14 bases fitting TRBD2. The V segment lost 5 bases and the J segment 5 bases; nucleotides outside the gene matches: 2. The CDR3 length is 14 residues. The germline V gene has CDR1 MNHEY and CDR2 SVGEGT. The CDR3 nucleotides read TGTGCCAGCAGTCGACTAGCGGGAGGGCACGAGCAGTACTTC. Translation: CASSRLAGGHEQYF.

The V call is TRBV11-3, the J call TRBJ2-3; 15 bases align to TRBD2. V shed 5 bases, J shed 4 bases, and the junction held 7 bases outside the gene matches. The CDR3 has 17 amino acids. CDR1 and CDR2 from the germline V gene are SGHNT and YENEEA. CDR3 sequence (DNA): TGTGCCAGCAGCACGGGACTAGCGGGAGGCTCCGCAGATACGCAGTATTTT. It translates to CASSTGLAGGSADTQYF.

V gene TRBV5-4 combines with J gene TRBJ1-2; 7 bases line up with TRBD1. Germline V gene sequence: CDR1 SGHNT, CDR2 YYREEE (reference sequence). V shed 1 base, J shed 4 bases, and the junction held 7 bases outside the gene matches. This CDR3 has 15 amino acids. CDR3 DNA: TGTGCCAGCAGCTTGCCCGACAGGGTGGCCTATGGCTACACCTTC. Translation: CASSLPDRVAYGYTF.

This chain connects TRBV7-9 to TRBJ1-3; no clear D gene. The CDR3 runs 16 residues. V was trimmed by 5 bases and J by 0 bases, leaving 14 bases between them. The germline V gene has CDR1 SEHNR and CDR2 FQNEAQ (reference sequence). The CDR3 spells CASSMTTTYSGNTIYF. The CDR3, as DNA: TGTGCCAGCAGCATGACCACTACCTACTCTGGAAACACCATATATTTT. The full variable domain, completed using reference TRBV7-9 and TRBJ1-3, is DTGVSQNPRHKITKRGQNVTFRCDPISEHNRLYWYRQTLGQGPEFLTYFQNEAQLEKSRLLSDRFSAERPKGSFSTLEIQRTEQGDSAMYLCASSMTTTYSGNTIYFGEGSWLTVV.

Here the CDR3 DNA reads TGTGCCAGCAGTTTAACAGGGGGCAATTATAACACCGGGGAGCTGTTTTTT. Its translation is CASSLTGGNYNTGELFF. V is TRBV27 and J is TRBJ2-2; 9 bases map to TRBD1. With V trimmed by 2 bases and J by 2 bases, 6 bases remained unmatched. Germline V lookup: CDR1 MNHEY, CDR2 SMNVEV (reference sequence). The CDR3 covers 17 residues.

V is TRBV5-4 and J is TRBJ1-6; 7 nucleotides agree with TRBD1. The ends lost 0 bases at V and 0 bases at J; junction bases unmatched: 12. The CDR3 is 20 residues long. In germline, CDR1 is SGHNT, CDR2 YYREEE (reference sequence). The CDR3 loop is CASSLGARQGPGSYNSPLHF. The CDR3 DNA follows: TGTGCCAGCAGCTTGGGAGCGCGACAGGGTCCCGGCTCCTATAATTCACCCCTCCACTTT.

The rearrangement uses TRBV11-2 and TRBJ2-5, with 12 bases fitting TRBD2. Germline CDR1 SGHAT, CDR2 FQNNGV. V shed 3 bases, J shed 9 bases, and the junction held 14 bases outside the gene matches. The CDR3 extends over 17 amino acids. This CDR3 is CASSFGLAGGDKKSQYF. The DNA for the CDR3 is TGTGCCAGCAGCTTTGGGCTAGCGGGGGGGGACAAGAAGTCCCAGTACTTC.

The V call is TRBV5-8, the J call TRBJ2-3, with unresolved D. The CDR3 loop spans 13 amino acids. Germline loops: CDR1 SGHTS, CDR2 YDEGEE. The ends were cut back, 0 bases at V and 4 bases at J, with 6 bases in the middle. Written as DNA, the CDR3 is TGTGCCAGCAGCTTGGGGGCCCCAGATACGCAGTATTTT. Protein sequence: CASSLGAPDTQYF.

This sequence joins TRBV9 and TRBJ2-5; 8 nucleotides match TRBD2. This CDR3 spans 16 amino acids. Unmatched junction bases numbered 7, after V lost 1 base and J lost 2 bases. CDR1 and CDR2 from the germline V gene are SGDLS and YYNGEE. The chain's CDR3 is CASSVSVTSGQETQYF. CDR3 nucleotides: TGTGCCAGCAGCGTATCTGTAACTAGCGGACAAGAGACCCAGTACTTC.

The chain couples TRBV28 to TRBJ1-4, with no clear D. The germline V gene has CDR1 MDHEN and CDR2 SYDVKM. V lost 1 base, J lost 7 bases, and 4 bases lay in between. The CDR3 length is 12 residues. As DNA, the CDR3 is TGTGCCAGCAGTTTATTCTCTGAAAAACTGTTTTTT. The encoded protein is CASSLFSEKLFF.

The rearrangement uses TRBV6-5 and TRBJ1-1; D gene unclear. V was shortened by 4 bases and J by 5 bases, with 11 bases between the two germline ends. The germline gives CDR1 MNHEY, CDR2 SVGAGI. The CDR3 consists of 13 residues. The CDR3, as DNA: TGTGCCAGCAGTTTGGAGGCCCGGACTGAAGCTTTCTTT. It is translated as CASSLEARTEAFF.

This chain connects TRBV15 to TRBJ1-6, with TRBD1 as a possible D gene (5 bases). V was clipped by 8 bases and J by 10 bases, with 21 bases between them. This CDR3 region has 15 residues. Looked up from germline, CDR1 is LNHNV and CDR2 is YYDKDF (reference sequence). The CDR3 loop is CATARGQTVGSPLHF. In nucleotides, the CDR3 is TGTGCCACCGCAAGGGGCCAGACAGTGGGATCACCCCTCCACTTT.

The J gene is TRBJ2-7, the V gene TRBV27, with 10 positions matching TRBD2. The CDR3 has 14 amino acids. V lost 8 bases, J lost 3 bases, and 7 bases stayed unmatched. Per germline, CDR1 MNHEY and CDR2 SMNVEV (reference sequence). As DNA, the CDR3 is TGTGCCAGCCGTCGGACTAGCGGAGTCTACGAGCAGTACTTC. It encodes CASRRTSGVYEQYF.

V usage is TRBV7-9 and J usage is TRBJ1-6; weak D call: TRBD1 (5 bases). This CDR3 region has 16 residues. Germline CDR1 SEHNR, CDR2 FQNEAQ (reference sequence). V lost 4 bases, J lost 14 bases, and 24 bases lay in between. CDR3: CASSYKAGSPRRALHF. DNA of the CDR3: TGTGCCAGCAGCTACAAGGCAGGGAGCCCGAGGAGGGCCCTCCACTTT.

The CDR3 loop reads CASSFWGDHQPQHF. The CDR3 coding sequence is TGTGCCAGCAGTTTTTGGGGGGATCATCAGCCCCAGCATTTT. V is TRBV28 and J is TRBJ1-5, with D possibly TRBD1 on 5 matching bases. The V end lost 3 bases, the J end lost 5 bases, and 11 bases lay between the germline ends. Looked up from germline, CDR1 is MDHEN and CDR2 is SYDVKM. This CDR3 comprises 14 residues.

The V and J genes are TRBV3-1 (or the pseudogene TRBV3-2) and TRBJ1-5; the match to TRBD1 covers 11 bases. Losses at the gene ends were 4 bases for V and 4 bases for J; bases not matched to a gene: 6. CDR3 length: 16 residues. Germline assignment: CDR1 LGHDT and CDR2 YNNKEL (reference sequence). The CDR3 spells CASSLRDRGGNQPQHF. CDR3 coding DNA: TGTGCCAGCAGCCTGAGGGACAGGGGGGGGAATCAGCCCCAGCATTTT.

The gene calls are TRBV5-1 and TRBJ2-7; TRBD2 is a possible D gene (6 bases). V was trimmed by 5 bases and J by 5 bases, leaving 17 bases between them. The germline V gene has CDR1 SGHRS and CDR2 YFSETQ. There are 14 residues in the CDR3. CDR3 DNA: TGCGCCAGCAGTTCCGGACTATCCAGGAACGAGCAGTACTTC. It codes for CASSSGLSRNEQYF.

The chain uses TRBV5-4 and TRBJ2-3, with D hard to call. This CDR3 has 15 residues. CDR1 and CDR2 (germline): SGHNT, YYREEE (reference sequence). Trimming shortened V by 0 bases and J by 4 bases, and 12 bases separated the two germline ends. DNA for the CDR3: TGTGCCAGCAGCTTGGGGGTGAGAGAGGCAGATACGCAGTATTTT. It is translated as CASSLGVREADTQYF.

Comment on this clone: This same CDR3 is encoded by further DNA sequences in the sample. The gene calls are TRBV5-1 and TRBJ2-3; D is uncertain. Germline V gene sequence: CDR1 SGHRS, CDR2 YFSETQ. The CDR3 is made up of 14 amino acids. Trimming pared 4 bases from V and 0 bases from J, leaving 9 bases between. The CDR3 is CASSPLPSTDTQYF. The CDR3, as DNA: TGCGCCAGCAGCCCGCTACCCAGCACAGATACGCAGTATTTT.

V is TRBV2 and J is TRBJ2-2; no definite D call. V was cut by 6 bases and J by 4 bases, with 9 bases left in between. Per the germline V gene, CDR1 is SNHLY and CDR2 is FYNNEI. The CDR3 is 13 residues long. The CDR3 bases are TGTGCCAGCAGACTACAAAGCACCGGGGAGCTGTTTTTT. This gives the protein CASRLQSTGELFF. Full variable domain (missing parts from reference TRBV2 and TRBJ2-2): EPEVTQTPSHQVTQMGQEVILRCVPISNHLYFYWYRQILGQKVEFLVSFYNNEISEKSEIFDDQFSVERPDGSNFTLKIRSTKLEDSAMYFCASRLQSTGELFFGEGSRLTVL.

By sample fraction, this clone is medium-sized. CDR3 residues: CAKTHSGVRRDTQYF. CDR3 nucleotides: TGCGCCAAGACACATAGCGGCGTTCGTAGAGATACGCAGTATTTT. The rearrangement links TRBV5-1 to TRBJ2-3; D perhaps matches TRBD2 (6 bases). The germline V gene encodes CDR1 SGHRS and CDR2 YFSETQ. Trimming left V 9 bases short and J 5 bases short, with 22 bases between. There are 15 residues in the CDR3. The variable domain in full, with the rest retrieved from reference TRBV5-1 and TRBJ2-3, is KAGVTQTPRYLIKTRGQQVTLSCSPISGHRSVSWYQQTPGQGLQFLFEYFSETQRNKGNFPGRFSGRQFSNSRSEMNVSTLELGDSALYLCAKTHSGVRRDTQYFGPGTRLTVL.

The genes are TRBV6-5 and TRBJ2-1; D is uncertain. From germline, CDR1 is MNHEY and CDR2 SVGAGI. Between the trimmed V and J ends, which lost 0 bases and 10 bases, there was a span of 13 bases. The CDR3 totals 14 residues. CDR3 amino acids: CASSYSSGIWEQFF. The CDR3 bases are TGTGCCAGCAGTTACTCTAGTGGTATTTGGGAGCAGTTCTTC.